Listed below are T cell receptor beta chains from one sample, sequenced in a study of blood T cell repertoires in COVID-19. The repertoire was sequenced with immunoSEQ multiplex PCR; TCRdb's copy has only in-frame clones and lacks some. This sample has about 380,000 clones, with 80% to 90% found just once. The specimen was PBMCs or T cells enriched from blood (not recorded which). The receptor set was obtained from a man aged 30-40 years who had recovered from COVID-19. CDR3s include the opening cysteine and the closing phenylalanine or tryptophan. The order of the fields is V gene, J gene, CDR3 protein.

V: TRBV2
J: TRBJ1-5
CDR3: CASRRDRGNAQPQHF

V: TRBV24-1
J: TRBJ1-1
CDR3: CATSDQTGVPPAFF

V: TRBV6-2/TRBV6-3
J: TRBJ1-5
CDR3: CASSAHTGGGNQPQHF

V: TRBV6-1
J: TRBJ2-3
CDR3: CASSEAGGRNTQYF

V: TRBV7-2
J: TRBJ1-2
CDR3: CASSLVLGGYAF

V: TRBV7-2
J: TRBJ1-5
CDR3: CASSFWTDNQPQHF

V: TRBV12-3/TRBV12-4
J: TRBJ2-2
CDR3: CASSLYGELFF

V: TRBV12-5
J: TRBJ2-7
CDR3: CASGLGLAGASSYEQYF

V: TRBV3-1/TRBV3-2
J: TRBJ1-2
CDR3: CASSQDGTAPYGYTF

V: TRBV11-2
J: TRBJ2-7
CDR3: CASSIGSYEQYF

V: TRBV12-3/TRBV12-4
J: TRBJ2-7
CDR3: CASSLEGNEQYF